One sample yielded the 4 T cell receptor beta chains listed below, sequenced in a study of beta chain features in type 1 diabetes. These receptors' antigens are unknown. Study-wide findings and caveats: TCRB CDR3s were moderately but significantly shorter in Type 1 diabetes patients in all four CD4+ subsets.

Of the isolated RNA, all was reverse transcribed, and so the sequenced material was expressed TCRB transcripts. Data came from immunoSEQ multiplex PCR; TCRdb stores just in-frame clones and leaves some out. Counted here are around 240,000 clones, 16% occurring once; the ten biggest clones make up approximately 0.087%. Input material: naive CD4+ T cells from blood. These receptors came from a man aged 30 to 45 with type 1 diabetes.

A few counts support this clone. The V gene is TRBV29-1, the J gene TRBJ1-1, with TRBD1 matching over 10 bases. The V gene end was trimmed by 7 bases and the J gene end by 1 base; junction bases not matched to a gene: 9. The length of the CDR3 is 15 residues. Germline CDR1 and CDR2: SQVTM and ANQGSEA. The CDR3 sequence: CSAGDRGPSNTEAFF. As DNA, the CDR3 is TGCAGCGCCGGGGACAGGGGTCCCTCGAACACTGAAGCTTTCTTT.

The chain uses TRBV25-1 and TRBJ2-5; D unclear. V was shortened by 2 bases and J by 1 base, with 5 bases between the two germline ends. CDR1 and CDR2 from the germline V gene are MGHDK and SYGVNS. This CDR3 has 13 amino acids. CDR3 protein: CASSEGVQETQYF. CDR3 DNA: TGTGCCAGCAGTGAAGGGGTCCAAGAGACCCAGTACTTC.

This clone came up a few times. The rearrangement joins TRBV29-1 to TRBJ2-5, with D uncertain. The CDR3 consists of 13 residues. The V and J ends lost 4 bases and 5 bases respectively, with 14 bases between them. The germline CDR1 and CDR2 sequences are SQVTM and ANQGSEA. CDR3 sequence (DNA): TGCAGCGTTGGAGCAGCCCCCGGGGAGACCCAGTACTTC. Its translation: CSVGAAPGETQYF.

Comment on this clone: The limits of the CDR3 on the DNA are not certain, so only TCRdb's listed CDR3 is given. The V gene is TRBV7-2, the J gene TRBJ2-5; the table's TRBD2 call for D was not verified on the DNA. Germline V lookup: CDR1 SGHTA, CDR2 FQGNSA. The CDR3 region is 16 residues in length, termini included. CDR3 sequence reads: CASSLTSGSFLETQYF.